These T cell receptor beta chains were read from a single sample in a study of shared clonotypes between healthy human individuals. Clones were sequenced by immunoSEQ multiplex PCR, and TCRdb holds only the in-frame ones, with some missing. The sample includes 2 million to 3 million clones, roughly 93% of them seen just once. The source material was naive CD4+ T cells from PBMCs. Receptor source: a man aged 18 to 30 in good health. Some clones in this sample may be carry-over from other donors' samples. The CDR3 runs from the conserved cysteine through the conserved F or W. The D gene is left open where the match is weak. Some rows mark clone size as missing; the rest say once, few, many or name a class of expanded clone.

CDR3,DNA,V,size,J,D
CASSEGVAGAYEQYF,TGTGCCAGCAGTGAAGGGGTAGCGGGGGCGTACGAGCAGTACTTC,TRBV6-1,-,TRBJ2-7,TRBD2
CASSLWGVGTDTGELFF,TGTGCCAGCAGCTTATGGGGGGTAGGGACGGACACCGGGGAGCTGTTTTTT,TRBV7-2,-,TRBJ2-2,-
CATLYGLNTEAFF,TGTGCCACCCTTTACGGACTAAACACTGAAGCTTTCTTT,TRBV2,few,TRBJ1-1,-
CASSLRTANEKLFF,TGTGCCAGCAGCTTGCGGACAGCTAATGAAAAACTGTTTTTT,TRBV7-8,few,TRBJ1-4,-
CASSQDNFGQLEDIQYF,TGTGCCAGCAGCCAAGATAATTTCGGTCAGTTAGAGGACATTCAGTACTTC,TRBV4-2,-,TRBJ2-4,-
CASKLTSGNGIQYF,TGTGCCAGTAAGTTGACTAGCGGGAATGGCATTCAGTACTTC,TRBV19,few,TRBJ2-4,TRBD2
CASSLASEGGEQFF,TGCGCCAGCAGCTTGGCCTCTGAGGGCGGAGAGCAGTTCTTC,TRBV5-1,-,TRBJ2-1,-
CASSVALFLMNTEAFF,TGTGCCAGCAGTGTTGCCTTATTCCTCATGAACACTGAAGCTTTCTTT,TRBV2,few,TRBJ1-1,-
CASSLTGQERYEQYF,TGTGCCAGCAGCTTAACGGGACAGGAGCGATACGAGCAGTACTTC,TRBV7-2,once,TRBJ2-7,TRBD1
CAWSPLAGYNEQFF,TGTGCCTGGAGTCCCCTAGCGGGGTACAATGAGCAGTTCTTC,TRBV30,-,TRBJ2-1,TRBD2
CASSLAGGSMNTEAFF,TGCGCCAGCAGCTTGGCAGGGGGCAGCATGAACACTGAAGCTTTCTTT,TRBV5-1,-,TRBJ1-1,TRBD1
CASSLESGRLGYTF,TGTGCCAGCAGTTTAGAGTCAGGGAGGCTTGGCTACACCTTC,TRBV28,-,TRBJ1-2,-
CASSEVKRDGVNEQFF,TGCGCCAGCAGTGAGGTTAAGCGGGATGGGGTAAATGAGCAGTTCTTC,TRBV10-2,-,TRBJ2-1,TRBD2
CASSRVEGGRIFNEQFF,TGTGCCAGCAGCCGGGTTGAGGGCGGGAGAATATTCAATGAGCAGTTCTTC,TRBV7-6,-,TRBJ2-1,TRBD2
CASSYVGEQYF,TGTGCCAGCAGTTACGTTGGCGAGCAGTACTTC,TRBV6-5,once,TRBJ2-7,-
CASSLVQKLSEQYF,TGTGCCAGCAGTTTGGTACAGAAGCTTAGTGAGCAGTACTTC,TRBV28,-,TRBJ2-7,-
CASHGEPSTDTQYF,TGTGCCAGCCATGGGGAACCTAGCACAGATACGCAGTATTTT,TRBV27,-,TRBJ2-3,-
CASSPGQETQYF,TGTGCCAGCTCACCAGGCCAAGAGACCCAGTACTTC,TRBV18,-,TRBJ2-5,-
CASSPTAGTDTQYF,TGTGCCAGCTCACCAACGGCGGGCACAGATACGCAGTATTTT,TRBV18,-,TRBJ2-3,-
CAISESGGTAEAFF,TGTGCCATCAGTGAGTCGGGGGGTACAGCAGAAGCTTTCTTT,TRBV10-3,-,TRBJ1-1,-
CASSFKGRMTDTQYF,TGTGCCAGCAGCTTTAAGGGACGAATGACAGATACGCAGTATTTT,TRBV7-9,-,TRBJ2-3,-
CASSQLPSGRATQYF,TGCGCCAGCAGCCAGCTCCCCAGCGGGAGGGCTACGCAGTATTTT,TRBV4-3,-,TRBJ2-3,TRBD2
CASSSQGEGNQPQHF,TGTGCCAGCAGTTCTCAGGGGGAGGGCAATCAGCCCCAGCATTTT,TRBV28,-,TRBJ1-5,TRBD1
CASSLEQGGDTQYF,TGTGCCAGCAGCTTGGAGCAGGGTGGCGATACGCAGTATTTT,TRBV5-4,-,TRBJ2-3,-
CASSPSTGYNEQFF,TGTGCCAGCAGTCCATCGACAGGCTACAATGAGCAGTTCTTC,TRBV28,-,TRBJ2-1,-
CSVVFYEQFF,TGCAGCGTTGTATTCTATGAGCAGTTCTTC,TRBV29-1,-,TRBJ2-1,-
CASSNELGRVGYGYTF,TGCGCCAGCAGCAACGAATTGGGTCGGGTTGGGTATGGCTACACCTTC,TRBV5-1,-,TRBJ1-2,-
CASSLGGYEQYF,TGTGCCAGCAGTTTAGGAGGCTACGAGCAGTACTTC,TRBV28,-,TRBJ2-7,-
CASSYTGASNQPQHF,TGTGCCAGCAGTTACACGGGGGCCTCAAATCAGCCCCAGCATTTT,TRBV6-5,-,TRBJ1-5,-
CASSPGRGEQYF,TGTGCCAGCAGCCCGGGACGAGGCGAGCAGTACTTC,TRBV5-6,-,TRBJ2-7,-
CASSTQGRRITDTQYF,TGTGCCAGCAGCACCCAGGGTCGTCGGATCACAGATACGCAGTATTTT,TRBV7-2,-,TRBJ2-3,-
CASSGVSTGELFF,TGTGCCAGCAGCGGGGTTAGCACCGGGGAGCTGTTTTTT,TRBV7-3,-,TRBJ2-2,-
CASRPPQRRETQYF,TGTGCCAGCAGACCCCCACAGCGACGGGAGACCCAGTACTTC,TRBV6-6,-,TRBJ2-5,-
CASSQDRVGFGYGYTF,TGTGCCAGCAGTCAGGACCGCGTTGGCTTTGGGTATGGCTACACCTTC,TRBV28,-,TRBJ1-2,-
CASSADSYGELFF,TGTGCCAGCAGCGCAGACAGCTACGGGGAGCTGTTTTTT,TRBV7-3,few,TRBJ2-2,-
CASSTPGQGLVEQYF,TGTGCCAGCAGTACCCCGGGACAGGGGTTGGTCGAGCAGTACTTC,TRBV28,-,TRBJ2-7,TRBD1
CASSILPGQGVYNEQFF,TGTGCCAGTAGTATACTACCGGGACAGGGCGTATACAATGAGCAGTTCTTC,TRBV19,-,TRBJ2-1,TRBD1
CAWSVHRAYNEQFF,TGTGCCTGGAGTGTTCACAGGGCTTACAATGAGCAGTTCTTC,TRBV30,once,TRBJ2-1,-
CASSQRSSYNSPLHF,TGTGCCAGCAGTCAAAGGAGCTCCTATAATTCACCCCTCCACTTT,TRBV27,-,TRBJ1-6,-
CASKRQGVPYNEQFF,TGTGCCAGCAAACGACAGGGGGTCCCCTACAATGAGCAGTTCTTC,TRBV6-5,-,TRBJ2-1,TRBD1
CASSLAPGVGETQYF,TGTGCCAGCAGCTTAGCTCCGGGAGTGGGGGAGACCCAGTACTTC,TRBV7-2,-,TRBJ2-5,-
CASSQAGRVLGNQPQHF,TGCGCCAGCAGCCAAGCAGGGAGGGTTTTGGGGAATCAGCCCCAGCATTTT,TRBV4-1,once,TRBJ1-5,-
CASSPERTHQPQHF,TGTGCCAGCTCACCGGAAAGGACGCATCAGCCCCAGCATTTT,TRBV18,once,TRBJ1-5,-
CASSSGRSNTEAFF,TGTGCCAGCAGCTCAGGACGGTCGAACACTGAAGCTTTCTTT,TRBV5-4,-,TRBJ1-1,-
CASSAQSGLGGYTF,TGTGCCAGCAGTGCCCAGTCCGGTCTGGGAGGCTACACCTTC,TRBV6-1,-,TRBJ1-2,-
CASQGRNTDTQYF,TGTGCCAGCCAGGGACGGAACACAGATACGCAGTATTTT,TRBV19,-,TRBJ2-3,-
CASSQSQGRRAIYNEQFF,TGCGCCAGCAGTCAATCGCAGGGACGGAGGGCTATTTACAATGAGCAGTTCTTC,TRBV23-1,once,TRBJ2-1,-
CASSATIGEKLFF,TGTGCCAGCAGCGCCACGATAGGAGAAAAACTGTTTTTT,TRBV7-9,-,TRBJ1-4,-
CSVLEGSEKLFF,TGCAGCGTTTTAGAGGGTAGTGAAAAACTGTTTTTT,TRBV29-1,-,TRBJ1-4,-
CASSLKGTEYNTEAFF,TGTGCCAGCAGCTTAAAGGGAACGGAATACAACACTGAAGCTTTCTTT,TRBV7-3,once,TRBJ1-1,-
CSVVAAPLAGAGELFF,TGCAGCGTTGTAGCCGCCCCCTTGGCGGGAGCCGGGGAGCTGTTTTTT,TRBV29-1,-,TRBJ2-2,TRBD2
CASSLPPSGLETQYF,TGCGCCAGCAGCTTACCCCCTTCGGGATTGGAGACCCAGTACTTC,TRBV5-1,-,TRBJ2-5,-
CASSLFETGRTEAFF,TGTGCCAGCAGTTTATTTGAGACAGGGAGAACTGAAGCTTTCTTT,TRBV28,-,TRBJ1-1,TRBD1
CASSRSGATYNEQFF,TGTGCCAGCAGCCGGAGCGGGGCCACCTACAATGAGCAGTTCTTC,TRBV6-5,-,TRBJ2-1,TRBD2
CASSNVKTETQYF,TGTGCCAGCAGCAATGTCAAGACAGAGACCCAGTACTTC,TRBV21-1,-,TRBJ2-5,-